Listed here are 13 T cell receptor beta chains from one sample, sequenced in a study of T cell responses to AZD1222 COVID-19 vaccine. Sequencing was performed with immunoSEQ multiplex PCR; in TCRdb, only in-frame clones are kept and a portion is missing. This sample has some 130,000 clones; 70% to 90% occur once, and the top ten carry 1.5% to 2%. The source was peripheral blood, collected on day 0 of AZD1222 vaccination. Receptor source: an adult in good health.

The chain links TRBV6-5 to TRBJ2-1; D not resolved. Germline V gives CDR1 MNHEY, CDR2 SVGAGI. V shed 5 bases and J shed 4 bases, with 12 bases lying between them. The CDR3 is made up of 14 amino acids. The DNA of the CDR3 is TGTGCCAGCAGTAGAACGTTCGGGTACAATGAGCAGTTCTTC. Its translation is CASSRTFGYNEQFF.

This clone was seen a handful of times. This rearrangement joins TRBV29-1 to TRBJ1-2; D is uncertain. This CDR3 has 14 residues. V gave up 2 bases and J gave up 0 bases, with 10 bases separating them. From germline, CDR1 is SQVTM and CDR2 ANQGSEA. This CDR3 reads CSVEPHSTNYGYTF. The CDR3 coding sequence is TGCAGCGTTGAACCACATTCGACTAACTATGGCTACACCTTC.

J is TRBJ1-2 and V is TRBV5-1; tentatively, D is TRBD1 (6 bases). Trimming removed 0 bases from V and 8 bases from J, with 11 bases in between. Germline V gene sequence: CDR1 SGHRS, CDR2 YFSETQ. The CDR3 is 13 residues long. This chain's CDR3 is CASSLVRTEGYTF. DNA for the CDR3: TGCGCCAGCAGCTTGGTCAGGACAGAAGGCTACACCTTC.

The chain employs TRBV29-1 and TRBJ1-2; TRBD1 aligns across 9 bases. This CDR3 comprises 14 residues. Germline CDR1 SQVTM, CDR2 ANQGSEA. V was pared by 7 bases and J by 6 bases, with 12 bases of the junction left unmatched. The CDR3 DNA reads as TGCAGCGCGGGATGGGGACAGGGTTTAGATGGCTACACCTTC. Amino acids: CSAGWGQGLDGYTF.

V usage is TRBV28 and J usage is TRBJ1-2, with a tentative D call TRBD1 (6 bases). Between the trimmed V and J ends, which lost 4 bases and 3 bases, there was a span of 15 bases. The CDR3 runs to 15 residues. Germline-derived CDR1 and CDR2 are MDHEN and SYDVKM. CDR3 protein: CASSSRVTGYYGYTF. The CDR3 DNA sequence: TGTGCCAGCAGTTCGCGGGTTACAGGGTACTATGGCTACACCTTC.

The chain has TRBV30 and TRBJ1-3; no clear D gene. V lost 7 bases and J 0 bases, leaving 13 bases between the germline ends. Germline V CDR1 and CDR2: GTSNPN, SVGIG (reference sequence). The CDR3 is 14 amino acids. The CDR3 DNA reads TGTGCCTTCAACCGGCGGAGCTCTGGAAACACCATATATTTT. Its protein is CAFNRRSSGNTIYF.

The chain uses TRBV5-4 and TRBJ2-7; D is tentatively TRBD1 or TRBD2 (5 bases each). This CDR3 is built from 15 residues. CDR1 is SGHNT and CDR2 is YYREEE in the germline V gene (reference sequence). V dropped 0 bases and J dropped 0 bases, with 10 bases sitting between them. The CDR3: CASSLGTGPSYEQYF. CDR3 coding DNA: TGTGCCAGCAGCTTGGGCACGGGGCCCTCCTACGAGCAGTACTTC.

The V gene is TRBV7-9, the J gene TRBJ2-1; D gene uncertain. CDR3 length: 13 amino acids. V was trimmed by 2 bases and J by 13 bases, leaving 15 bases between them. Germline lookup yields CDR1 SEHNR and CDR2 FQNEAQ (reference sequence). Here the CDR3 reads CASSLNLASAQFF. CDR3 coding DNA: TGTGCCAGCAGCTTAAACCTTGCTAGTGCCCAGTTCTTC.

DNA for the CDR3: TGTGCCAGCAGCTTTCCCCAAAGGCTGGGCTACACCTTC. It encodes CASSFPQRLGYTF. The chain carries TRBV7-9 and TRBJ1-2; D is ambiguous. The CDR3 is 13 amino acids. With 3 bases removed from V and 8 bases from J, the gap between germline ends came to 13 bases. Germline CDR1 is SEHNR and CDR2 is FQNEAQ (reference sequence).

In its sample, this clone was seen a few times. The genes are TRBV5-6 and TRBJ2-2; D ambiguous. This CDR3 is built from 16 residues. V shed 2 bases and J shed 4 bases, with 15 bases lying between them. CDR1 is SGHDT, CDR2 YYEEEE, per germline. The CDR3 DNA follows: TGTGCCAGCAGCTTCCGGCAGACTTCTAGCACCGGGGAGCTGTTTTTT. This codes for CASSFRQTSSTGELFF.

On this clone: Other nucleotide sequences from this sample produce the same CDR3. This chain uses TRBV3-1 (or the pseudogene TRBV3-2) with TRBJ2-1; no reliable D call. The CDR3 has 15 amino acids. V was pared by 1 base and J by 0 bases, with 7 bases between. Germline CDR1 and CDR2: LGHDT and YNNKEL (reference sequence). The chain's CDR3 is CASSQARSSYNEQFF. CDR3 DNA sequence: TGTGCCAGCAGCCAAGCCAGAAGCTCCTACAATGAGCAGTTCTTC.

The chain is built from TRBV7-9 and TRBJ2-7; D gene unclear. The CDR3 is 13 residues long. Germline V gives CDR1 SEHNR, CDR2 FQNEAQ (reference sequence). Trimming pared 6 bases from V and 4 bases from J, leaving 13 bases between. This chain's CDR3 is CASSAPVIYEQYF. The CDR3 coding sequence is TGTGCCAGCAGTGCCCCAGTAATTTACGAGCAGTACTTC.

The V gene is TRBV29-1, the J gene TRBJ2-1; maybe TRBD2 (6 bases). Germline V gene sequence: CDR1 SQVTM, CDR2 ANQGSEA. V lost 8 bases and J lost 8, with 13 bases in between. This CDR3 spans 11 amino acids. The CDR3 bases are TGCAGCATTACTCGACTAGATGAGCAGTTCTTC. It specifies CSITRLDEQFF.